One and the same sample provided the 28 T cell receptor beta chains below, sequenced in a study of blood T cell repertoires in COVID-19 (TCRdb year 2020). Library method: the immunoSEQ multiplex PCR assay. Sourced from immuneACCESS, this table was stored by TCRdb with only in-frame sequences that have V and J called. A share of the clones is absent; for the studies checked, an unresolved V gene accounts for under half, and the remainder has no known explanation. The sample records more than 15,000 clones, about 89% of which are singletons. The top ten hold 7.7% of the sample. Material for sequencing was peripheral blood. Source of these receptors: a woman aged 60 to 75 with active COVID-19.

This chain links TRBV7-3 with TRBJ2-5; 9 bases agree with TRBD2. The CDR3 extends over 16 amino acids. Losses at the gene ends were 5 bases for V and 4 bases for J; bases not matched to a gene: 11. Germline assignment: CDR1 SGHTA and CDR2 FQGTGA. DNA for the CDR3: TGTGCCAGCAGCACCAGCGGGGGGCGTGTCCCAGAGACCCAGTACTTC. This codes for CASSTSGGRVPETQYF.

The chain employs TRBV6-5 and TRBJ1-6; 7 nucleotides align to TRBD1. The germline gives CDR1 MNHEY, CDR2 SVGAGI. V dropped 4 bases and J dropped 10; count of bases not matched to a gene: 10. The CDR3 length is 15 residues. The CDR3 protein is CASSSREQGRSPLHF. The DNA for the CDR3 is TGTGCCAGCAGTTCCCGGGAACAGGGGCGCTCACCCCTCCACTTT.

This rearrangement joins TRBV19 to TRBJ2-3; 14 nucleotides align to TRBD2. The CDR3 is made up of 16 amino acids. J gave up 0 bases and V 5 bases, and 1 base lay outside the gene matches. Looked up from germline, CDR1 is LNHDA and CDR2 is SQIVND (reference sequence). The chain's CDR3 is CASSRTSGGSTDTQYF. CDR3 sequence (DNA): TGTGCCAGTAGTCGGACTAGCGGGGGGAGCACAGATACGCAGTATTTT.

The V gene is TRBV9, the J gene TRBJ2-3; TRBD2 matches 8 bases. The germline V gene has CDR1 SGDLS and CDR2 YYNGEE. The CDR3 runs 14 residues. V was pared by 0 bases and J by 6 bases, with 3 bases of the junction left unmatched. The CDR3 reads CASSVALAGDTQYF. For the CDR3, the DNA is TGTGCCAGCAGCGTAGCTCTAGCGGGTGATACGCAGTATTTT.

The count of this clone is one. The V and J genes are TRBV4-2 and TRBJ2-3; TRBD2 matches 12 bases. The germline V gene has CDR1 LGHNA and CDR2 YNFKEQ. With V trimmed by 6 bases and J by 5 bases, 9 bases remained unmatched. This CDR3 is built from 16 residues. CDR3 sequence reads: CASRPTSGGYEDTQYF. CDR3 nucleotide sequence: TGTGCCAGCAGACCAACTAGCGGGGGGTACGAAGATACGCAGTATTTT.

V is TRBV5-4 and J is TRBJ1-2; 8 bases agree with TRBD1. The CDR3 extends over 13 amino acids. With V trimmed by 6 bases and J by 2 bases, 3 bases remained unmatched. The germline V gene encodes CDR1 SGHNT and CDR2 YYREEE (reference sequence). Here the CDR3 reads CASKTGENYGYTF. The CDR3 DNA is TGTGCCAGCAAGACAGGGGAAAACTATGGCTACACCTTC.

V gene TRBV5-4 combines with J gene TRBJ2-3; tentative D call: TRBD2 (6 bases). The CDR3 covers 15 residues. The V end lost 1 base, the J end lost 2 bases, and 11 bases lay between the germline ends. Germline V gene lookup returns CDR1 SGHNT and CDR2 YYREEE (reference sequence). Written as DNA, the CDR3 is TGTGCCAGCAGCTTGCAGGCGGGGACCACAGATACGCAGTATTTT. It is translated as CASSLQAGTTDTQYF.

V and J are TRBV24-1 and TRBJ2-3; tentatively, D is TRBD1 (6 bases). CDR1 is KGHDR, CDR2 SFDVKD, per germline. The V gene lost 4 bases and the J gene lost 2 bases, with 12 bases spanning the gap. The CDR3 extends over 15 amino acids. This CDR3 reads CATSETTGPTDTQYF. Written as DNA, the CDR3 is TGTGCCACCAGTGAGACGACAGGACCCACAGATACGCAGTATTTT.

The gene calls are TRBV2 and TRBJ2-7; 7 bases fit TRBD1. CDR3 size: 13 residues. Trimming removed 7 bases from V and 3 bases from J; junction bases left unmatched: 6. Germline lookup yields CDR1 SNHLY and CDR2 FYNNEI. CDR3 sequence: CASTWAGGYEQYF. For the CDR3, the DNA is TGTGCCAGCACCTGGGCAGGGGGCTACGAGCAGTACTTC.

This chain's CDR3 is CASSLGRGYGYTF. CDR3 in DNA: TGTGCCAGCAGCCTCGGCAGGGGCTATGGCTACACCTTC. V usage is TRBV3-1 (or the pseudogene TRBV3-2) and J usage is TRBJ1-2, with D perhaps matching TRBD1 (6 bases). V dropped 4 bases and J dropped 4 bases, with 10 bases sitting between them. This CDR3 spans 13 amino acids. Germline V lookup: CDR1 LGHDT, CDR2 YNNKEL (reference sequence).

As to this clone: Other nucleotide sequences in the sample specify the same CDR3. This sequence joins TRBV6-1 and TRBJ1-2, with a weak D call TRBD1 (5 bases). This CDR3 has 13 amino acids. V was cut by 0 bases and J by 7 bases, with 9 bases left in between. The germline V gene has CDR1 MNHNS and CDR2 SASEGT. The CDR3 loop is CASSEARVSGYTF. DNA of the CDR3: TGTGCCAGCAGTGAAGCCAGGGTATCTGGCTACACCTTC.

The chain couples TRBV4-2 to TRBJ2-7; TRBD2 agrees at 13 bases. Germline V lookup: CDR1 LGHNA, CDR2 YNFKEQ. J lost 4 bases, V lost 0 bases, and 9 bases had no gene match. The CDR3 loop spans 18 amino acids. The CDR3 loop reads CASSQETSGGAAGYEQYF. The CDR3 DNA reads TGTGCCAGCAGCCAAGAAACTAGCGGGGGGGCCGCCGGGTACGAGCAGTACTTC.

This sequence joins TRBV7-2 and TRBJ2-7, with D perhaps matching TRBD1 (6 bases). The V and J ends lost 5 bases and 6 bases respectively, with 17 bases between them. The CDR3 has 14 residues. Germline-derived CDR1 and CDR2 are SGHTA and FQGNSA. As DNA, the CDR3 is TGTGCCAGCAGCCAATTATCAGGGGTTGCCGAGCAGTACTTC. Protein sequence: CASSQLSGVAEQYF.

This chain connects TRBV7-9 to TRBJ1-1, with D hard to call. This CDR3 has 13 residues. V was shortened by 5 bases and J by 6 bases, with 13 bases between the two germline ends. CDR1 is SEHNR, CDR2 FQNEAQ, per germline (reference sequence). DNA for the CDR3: TGTGCCAGCAGCCTGCGGGGATCCGCTGAAGCTTTCTTT. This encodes CASSLRGSAEAFF.

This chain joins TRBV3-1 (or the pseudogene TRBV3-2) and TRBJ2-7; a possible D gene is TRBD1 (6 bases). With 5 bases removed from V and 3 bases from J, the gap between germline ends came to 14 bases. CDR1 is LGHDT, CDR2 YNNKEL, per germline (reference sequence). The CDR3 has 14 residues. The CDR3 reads CASSETRDIYEQYF. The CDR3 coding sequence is TGTGCCAGCAGCGAAACCCGGGACATCTACGAGCAGTACTTC.

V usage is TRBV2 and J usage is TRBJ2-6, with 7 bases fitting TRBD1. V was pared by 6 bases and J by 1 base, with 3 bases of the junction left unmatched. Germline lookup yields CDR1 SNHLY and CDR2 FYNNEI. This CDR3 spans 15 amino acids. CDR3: CASRAQGSGANVLTF. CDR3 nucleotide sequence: TGTGCCAGCAGAGCACAGGGGTCTGGGGCCAACGTCCTGACTTTC.

The CDR3 DNA sequence: TGTGCCAGCAGCTTACTTAGGCCTTCCGGGACAGGGGACGAGCAGTACTTC. Protein sequence: CASSLLRPSGTGDEQYF. The V call is TRBV7-9, the J call TRBJ2-7, with 10 bases fitting TRBD1. Trimming cost V 2 bases and J 5 bases; bases outside gene matches: 12. The CDR3 runs 17 residues. CDR1 is SEHNR and CDR2 is FQNEAQ in the germline V gene (reference sequence).

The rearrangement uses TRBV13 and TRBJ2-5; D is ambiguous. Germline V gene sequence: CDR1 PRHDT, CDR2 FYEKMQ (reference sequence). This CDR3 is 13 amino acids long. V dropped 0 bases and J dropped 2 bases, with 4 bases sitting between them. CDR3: CASSLGRQETQYF. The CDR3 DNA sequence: TGTGCCAGCAGCTTAGGGCGGCAAGAGACCCAGTACTTC.

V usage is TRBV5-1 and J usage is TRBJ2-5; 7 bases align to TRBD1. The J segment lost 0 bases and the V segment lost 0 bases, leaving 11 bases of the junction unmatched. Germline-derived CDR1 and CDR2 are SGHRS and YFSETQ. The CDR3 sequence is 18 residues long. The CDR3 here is CASSLGVLRQGYQETQYF. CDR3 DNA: TGCGCCAGCAGCTTGGGCGTGTTGAGACAGGGTTACCAAGAGACCCAGTACTTC.

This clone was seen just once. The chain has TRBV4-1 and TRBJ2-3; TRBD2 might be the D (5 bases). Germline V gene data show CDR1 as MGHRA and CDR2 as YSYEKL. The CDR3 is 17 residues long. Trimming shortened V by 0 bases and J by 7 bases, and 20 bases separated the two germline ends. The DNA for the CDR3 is TGCGCCAGCAGCCAAGATGAGGGCGGACGGGGTCGAAATACGCAGTATTTT. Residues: CASSQDEGGRGRNTQYF.

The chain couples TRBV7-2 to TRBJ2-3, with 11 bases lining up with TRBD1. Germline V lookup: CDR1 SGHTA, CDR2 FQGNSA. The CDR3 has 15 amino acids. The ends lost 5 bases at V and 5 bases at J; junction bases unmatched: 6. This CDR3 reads CASSTGQGAVDTQYF. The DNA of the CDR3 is TGTGCCAGCAGCACAGGACAGGGGGCTGTAGATACGCAGTATTTT.

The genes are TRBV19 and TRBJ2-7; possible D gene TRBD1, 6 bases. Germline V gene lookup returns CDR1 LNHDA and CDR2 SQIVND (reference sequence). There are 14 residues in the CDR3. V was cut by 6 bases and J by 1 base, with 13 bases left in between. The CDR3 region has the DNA TGTGCCAGTAGCAACAGGGACCAATCCTACGAGCAGTACTTC. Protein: CASSNRDQSYEQYF.

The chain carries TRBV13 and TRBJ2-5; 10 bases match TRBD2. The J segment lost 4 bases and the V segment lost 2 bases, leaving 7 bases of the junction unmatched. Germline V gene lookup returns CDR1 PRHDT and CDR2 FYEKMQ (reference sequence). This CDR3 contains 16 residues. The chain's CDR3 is CASSLNPSGGGETQYF. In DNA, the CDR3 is TGTGCCAGCAGCTTAAATCCTAGCGGGGGAGGAGAGACCCAGTACTTC.

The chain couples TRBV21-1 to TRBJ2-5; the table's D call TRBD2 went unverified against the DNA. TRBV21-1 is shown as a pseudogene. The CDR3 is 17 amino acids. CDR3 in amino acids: CASSKDPRAAGDETQYF. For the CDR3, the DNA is TGTGCCAGCAGCAAAGACCCACGGGCAGCGGGGGACGAGACCCAGTACTTC.

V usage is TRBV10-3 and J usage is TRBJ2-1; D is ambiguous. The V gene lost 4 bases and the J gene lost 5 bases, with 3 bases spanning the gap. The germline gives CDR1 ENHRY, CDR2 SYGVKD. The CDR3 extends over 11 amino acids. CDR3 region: CAISANNEQFF. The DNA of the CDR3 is TGTGCCATCAGTGCCAACAATGAGCAGTTCTTC.

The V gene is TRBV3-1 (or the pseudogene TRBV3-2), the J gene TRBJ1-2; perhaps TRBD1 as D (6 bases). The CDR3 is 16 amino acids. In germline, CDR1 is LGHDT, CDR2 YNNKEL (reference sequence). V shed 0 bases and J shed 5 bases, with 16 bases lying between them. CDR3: CASSQDKSGVRYGYTF. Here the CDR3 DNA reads TGTGCCAGCAGCCAAGATAAGTCAGGGGTCCGGTATGGCTACACCTTC.

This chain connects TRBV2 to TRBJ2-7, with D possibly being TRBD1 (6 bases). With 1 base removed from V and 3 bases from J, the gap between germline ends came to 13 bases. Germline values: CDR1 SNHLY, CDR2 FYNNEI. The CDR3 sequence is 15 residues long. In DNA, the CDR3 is TGTGCCAGCAGTGAAGACATCACAGGGCACTACGAGCAGTACTTC. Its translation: CASSEDITGHYEQYF.

The DNA for the CDR3 is TGTGCCAGCAGTCCTAAATACGAGCAGTACTTC. This codes for CASSPKYEQYF. The V gene is TRBV2, the J gene TRBJ2-7; no clear D. V lost 5 bases and J lost 4, with 6 bases in between. The CDR3 is 11 amino acids. CDR1 and CDR2 (germline): SNHLY, FYNNEI.